These 29 T cell receptor beta chains share one sample of origin, sequenced in a study of T cells in Graves' hyperthyroidism and ophthalmopathy. It was RNA transcripts that yielded the amplified TCR beta CDR3 regions. The HTBI primer set drove a first-round RT-PCR of the TCR CDR3. TCRdb ran MiXCR on the multiplex PCR reads and lists one entry per CDR3 protein. The sample yields 600,000 or so distinct CDR3 sequences, 15% to 20% seen once. Material for sequencing was blood. Receptors were obtained from a woman in her twenties or thirties with Graves' hyperthyroidism.

This clonotype was observed at least ten times. The chain recombines TRBV6-1 with TRBJ2-7; possibly TRBD2 for D (6 bases). Trimming took 5 bases from V and 4 from J, leaving 24 bases between them. CDR1 MNHNS and CDR2 SASEGT come from the germline V gene. The CDR3 contains 17 residues. CDR3 DNA: TGTGCCAGCAGTCCCATCGGGGGAGTCGGGTTCTCATACGAGCAGTACTTC. Its protein product is CASSPIGGVGFSYEQYF.

This clonotype was recorded many times. V gene TRBV5-6 combines with J gene TRBJ2-5; D not certain. Germline values: CDR1 SGHDT, CDR2 YYEEEE. Trimming left V 2 bases short and J 7 bases short, with 12 bases between. The CDR3 covers 13 residues. DNA of the CDR3: TGTGCCAGCAGCTTACTGACCGCCCGGACCCAGTACTTC. As protein: CASSLLTARTQYF. Based on the CDR3 plus reference TRBV5-6 and TRBJ2-5, the full variable domain is DAGVTQSPTHLIKTRGQQVTLRCSPKSGHDTVSWYQQALGQGPQFIFQYYEEEERQRGNFPDRFSGHQFPNYSSELNVNALLLGDSALYLCASSLLTARTQYFGPGTRLLVL.

The chain is built from TRBV7-2 and TRBJ1-1; no clear D gene. V was trimmed by 2 bases and J by 0 bases, leaving 10 bases between them. CDR1 SGHTA and CDR2 FQGNSA come from the germline V gene. CDR3 size: 15 residues. CDR3 loop: CASSLKGPMNTEAFF. CDR3 in DNA: TGTGCCAGCAGCTTAAAAGGGCCCATGAACACTGAAGCTTTCTTT.

This clonotype was seen many times. The gene calls are TRBV9 and TRBJ1-1; D is unclear. The CDR3 is made up of 14 amino acids. The V gene's germline CDR1 is SGDLS and CDR2 YYNGEE. Trimming removed 3 bases from V and 1 base from J, with 10 bases in between. CDR3 residues: CASSAGRKNTEAFF. Here the CDR3 DNA reads TGTGCCAGCAGCGCTGGACGGAAGAACACTGAAGCTTTCTTT.

This clonotype was detected many times. V is TRBV2 and J is TRBJ1-1; 7 bases map to TRBD1. This CDR3 has 14 residues. V was pared by 8 bases and J by 1 base, with 7 bases of the junction left unmatched. Germline values: CDR1 SNHLY, CDR2 FYNNEI. The CDR3 loop is CASSIRDRNTEAFF. CDR3 DNA: TGTGCCAGCTCGATCCGGGACAGGAACACTGAAGCTTTCTTT.

This clonotype was observed many times. This chain uses TRBV19 with TRBJ1-1, with D unresolved. The germline V gene has CDR1 LNHDA and CDR2 SQIVND (reference sequence). Trimming stripped 9 bases from V and 4 bases from J, with 12 bases between. The CDR3 is 12 amino acids. For the CDR3, the DNA is TGTGCCAGCGGCTGGGGAGGCACTGAAGCTTTCTTT. Translation: CASGWGGTEAFF.

In its sample, this clonotype was seen many times. As DNA, the CDR3 is TGTGCCAGCAGTTCGGACAAGGAGACCCAGTACTTC. Protein sequence: CASSSDKETQYF. The rearrangement joins TRBV2 to TRBJ2-5; possible D gene TRBD1, 5 bases. Germline assignment: CDR1 SNHLY and CDR2 FYNNEI. Between the trimmed V and J ends, which lost 5 bases and 5 bases, there was a span of 9 bases. This CDR3 comprises 12 residues.

This clonotype was detected a few times. The chain combines TRBV20-1 with TRBJ2-1; D is possibly TRBD1 (6 bases). CDR1 DFQATT and CDR2 SNEGSKA come from the germline V gene (reference sequence). CDR3 length equals 12 residues. The V end lost 1 base, the J end lost 8 bases, and 9 bases lay between the germline ends. CDR3 coding DNA: TGCAGTGCTAGAGTGGACAGCCATGAGCAGTTCTTC. This sequence encodes CSARVDSHEQFF.

The rearrangement joins TRBV7-6 to TRBJ2-7, with D unclear. V lost 5 bases to trimming and J lost 7 bases, with 18 bases between them. CDR1 and CDR2 (germline): SGHVS, FNYEAQ. This CDR3 region has 14 residues. CDR3 residues: CASSHHDLPKEQYF. The CDR3 nucleotides are TGTGCCAGCAGCCATCACGACCTCCCTAAAGAGCAGTACTTC.

The genes are TRBV12-5 and TRBJ2-2; no firm D call. With 7 bases removed from V and 5 bases from J, the gap between germline ends came to 14 bases. This CDR3 has 14 residues. The germline CDR1 and CDR2 sequences are LGHNT and FRNRAP. CDR3 sequence reads: CASDRGGLTGELFF. As DNA, the CDR3 is TGTGCTAGTGATAGAGGCGGTCTAACCGGGGAGCTGTTTTTT. The full variable domain, completed using reference TRBV12-5 and TRBJ2-2, is DARVTQTPRHKVTEMGQEVTMRCQPILGHNTVFWYRQTMMQGLELLAYFRNRAPLDDSGMPKDRFSAEMPDATLATLKIQPSEPRDSAVYFCASDRGGLTGELFFGEGSRLTVL.

At least ten counts were recorded for this clonotype. V and J are TRBV11-2 and TRBJ2-5; no definite D call. Trimming pared 6 bases from V and 1 base from J, leaving 9 bases between. Germline lookup yields CDR1 SGHAT and CDR2 FQNNGV. The CDR3 totals 13 residues. CDR3: CASRADPQETQYF. Here the CDR3 DNA reads TGTGCCAGCAGAGCCGATCCCCAAGAGACCCAGTACTTC. The whole variable domain, remainder taken from reference TRBV11-2 and TRBJ2-5, is EAGVAQSPRYKIIEKRQSVAFWCNPISGHATLYWYQQILGQGPKLLIQFQNNGVVDDSQLPKDRFSAERLKGVDSTLKIQPAKLEDSAVYLCASRADPQETQYFGPGTRLLVL.

The chain combines TRBV5-1 with TRBJ2-7, with a weak D call TRBD2 (7 bases). This CDR3 is built from 16 residues. V was cut by 4 bases and J by 2 bases, with 19 bases left in between. Germline V lookup: CDR1 SGHRS, CDR2 YFSETQ. For the CDR3, the DNA is TGCGCCAGCAGCGTTGTGGGGGGCGGGAGCGCCTACGAGCAGTACTTC. Protein: CASSVVGGGSAYEQYF.

This clonotype has a handful of counts. V gene TRBV6-1 combines with J gene TRBJ2-1; a possible D gene is TRBD2 (6 bases). The CDR3 covers 16 residues. V shed 5 bases and J shed 1 base, with 15 bases lying between them. Germline CDR1 and CDR2: MNHNS and SASEGT. This chain's CDR3 is CASSPPTGTSYNEQFF. CDR3 DNA sequence: TGTGCCAGCAGTCCCCCGACTGGGACTTCCTACAATGAGCAGTTCTTC.

This clonotype was picked up many times. V gene TRBV20-1 combines with J gene TRBJ2-7; TRBD2 matches at 7 bases. The CDR3 covers 15 residues. Germline V gene lookup returns CDR1 DFQATT and CDR2 SNEGSKA (reference sequence). Trimming cost V 0 bases and J 4 bases; bases outside gene matches: 9. The CDR3 loop is CSARDGRRNLYEQYF. The DNA for the CDR3 is TGCAGTGCTAGAGACGGGAGGCGGAACCTTTACGAGCAGTACTTC.

This clonotype appeared many times. The V and J genes are TRBV6-5 and TRBJ2-7; D is undetermined. Trimming cost V 0 bases and J 6 bases, with 9 bases left between them. The germline V gene has CDR1 MNHEY and CDR2 SVGAGI. This CDR3 comprises 13 residues. The CDR3 region is CASSYSSGSEQYF. The CDR3 bases are TGTGCCAGCAGTTACTCTTCCGGGTCCGAGCAGTACTTC.

On this clonotype: A read error may be the cause here, since a much bigger clone is one base away. V gene TRBV12-3 or TRBV12-4 combines with J gene TRBJ1-5; 7 nucleotides line up with TRBD1. The CDR3 is 14 amino acids. CDR3 in DNA: TGTGCCAGCAGTGACAGGGATCCTGATCAGCCCCAGAATTTT. Its translation: CASSDRDPDQPQNF.

Turning to this clonotype: A read error may be the cause here, since a much bigger clone is one base away. This rearrangement joins TRBV7-2 to TRBJ2-7; 11 bases align to TRBD2. The germline V gene has CDR1 SGHTA and CDR2 FQGNSA. CDR3 length equals 14 residues. V was clipped by 1 base and J by 7 bases; unmatched bases: 3. The CDR3 sequence is CASSLVAGGVEQYF. The DNA for the CDR3 is TGTGCCAGCAGCTTAGTAGCGGGAGGGGTAGAGCAGTACTTC.

In its sample, this clonotype was seen many times. The chain has TRBV5-1 and TRBJ2-4; weak D call: TRBD2 (5 bases). With 2 bases removed from V and 4 bases from J, the gap between germline ends came to 10 bases. Germline V gene lookup returns CDR1 SGHRS and CDR2 YFSETQ. This CDR3 has 14 residues. CDR3 nucleotides: TGCGCCAGCAGCTTTTCGCGAGGGAAAAACATTCAGTACTTC. It yields the protein CASSFSRGKNIQYF.

The chain is built from TRBV12-3 or TRBV12-4 and TRBJ2-1, with D possibly being TRBD2 (5 bases). The V gene lost 6 bases and the J gene lost 5 bases, with 20 bases spanning the gap. This CDR3 region has 16 residues. As DNA, the CDR3 is TGTGCCAGCAGCTTACTAGGGTATAAGCTAAACAATGAGCAGTTCTTC. Translating gives CASSLLGYKLNNEQFF.

The chain combines TRBV20-1 with TRBJ1-1; the D is unclear. The germline gives CDR1 DFQATT, CDR2 SNEGSKA (reference sequence). V gave up 4 bases and J gave up 6 bases, with 9 bases separating them. The length of the CDR3 is 11 residues. The DNA of the CDR3 is TGCAGTGCTACCAGAGCACCTGAAGCTTTCTTT. Its translation is CSATRAPEAFF.

The table lists this clonotype with a few counts. The V call is TRBV18, the J call TRBJ2-7, with TRBD2 identical over 9 bases. The CDR3 is 18 residues long. The germline V gene has CDR1 KGHSH and CDR2 LQKENI. The V and J ends lost 3 bases and 2 bases, in that order; junction bases with no gene match: 14. In DNA form, the CDR3 reads TGTGCCAGCTCACCTAGAGTTGCAGCGGGGGGCGGGACCTACGAGCAGTACTTC. This gives the protein CASSPRVAAGGGTYEQYF.

The chain is built from TRBV29-1 and TRBJ1-1; D call uncertain. CDR1 is SQVTM and CDR2 is ANQGSEA in the germline V gene. V dropped 3 bases and J dropped 4 bases, with 12 bases sitting between them. There are 13 residues in the CDR3. The CDR3 loop is CSVDRKGSTEAFF. The CDR3 coding sequence is TGCAGCGTTGATCGGAAGGGCAGCACTGAAGCTTTCTTT.

This clonotype was seen a handful of times. The rearrangement joins TRBV4-1 to TRBJ2-7; D ambiguous. There are 13 residues in the CDR3. Trimming left V 0 bases short and J 3 bases short, with 6 bases between. The germline V gene has CDR1 MGHRA and CDR2 YSYEKL. For the CDR3, the DNA is TGCGCCAGCAGCCAAGAGGCAGACTACGAGCAGTACTTC. Translating gives CASSQEADYEQYF.

The chain joins TRBV6-2 or TRBV6-3 to TRBJ2-7; D ambiguous. V dropped 4 bases and J dropped 6 bases, with 13 bases sitting between them. This CDR3 is built from 13 residues. Germline CDR1 reads MNHEY; CDR2 reads SVGEGT. In nucleotides, the CDR3 is TGTGCCAGCAGTTCCGGTAGATTACTCGAGCAGTACTTC. Protein: CASSSGRLLEQYF.

This clonotype was observed a few times. The rearrangement joins TRBV30 to TRBJ2-1, with 10 positions matching TRBD2. With V trimmed by 1 base and J by 5 bases, 2 bases remained unmatched. Germline loops: CDR1 GTSNPN, CDR2 SVGIG (reference sequence). The CDR3 totals 14 residues. CDR3: CAWSALAGDNEQFF. The CDR3 DNA reads TGTGCCTGGAGTGCGCTAGCGGGGGACAATGAGCAGTTCTTC.

This clonotype was seen a few times. This chain links TRBV28 with TRBJ1-2; D unresolved. From germline, CDR1 is MDHEN and CDR2 SYDVKM. Trimming pared 3 bases from V and 5 bases from J, leaving 7 bases between. The CDR3 loop spans 12 amino acids. CDR3: CASSFNVYGYTF. The CDR3 DNA follows: TGTGCCAGCAGTTTTAACGTATATGGCTACACCTTC.

This clonotype appeared many times. The chain uses TRBV12-3 or TRBV12-4 and TRBJ2-7; unclear D gene. Trimming shortened V by 8 bases and J by 2 bases, and 16 bases separated the two germline ends. CDR3 length equals 14 residues. The CDR3 DNA is TGTGCCAGCCCCTGTAACCGAGCGACCTACGAGCAGTACTTC. This codes for CASPCNRATYEQYF.

This clonotype was observed a handful of times. The chain is built from TRBV27 and TRBJ1-2, with D uncertain. This CDR3 contains 14 residues. Germline V gene data show CDR1 as MNHEY and CDR2 as SMNVEV (reference sequence). V dropped 3 bases and J dropped 2 bases, with 10 bases sitting between them. CDR3 residues: CASSFGILNYGYTF. CDR3 coding DNA: TGTGCCAGCAGTTTTGGCATTTTAAACTATGGCTACACCTTC.

This clonotype was seen a few times. The CDR3: CASSVVGGRESTEAFF. The CDR3 DNA reads TGTGCCAGTAGTGTAGTTGGGGGCCGGGAGAGCACTGAAGCTTTCTTT. This rearrangement joins TRBV19 to TRBJ1-1, with a tentative D call TRBD1 (6 bases). The germline V gene has CDR1 LNHDA and CDR2 SQIVND (reference sequence). The V end lost 5 bases, the J end lost 4 bases, and 20 bases lay between the germline ends. This CDR3 spans 16 amino acids.